In its sample, the clone carrying this TCR beta chain was seen a few times. No antigen is known for it. The data are from a study of regulatory T cells in long-lasting Graves disease. Study details: Less than 3 months of antithyroid drugs had been taken by newly diagnosed Graves' patients. The study, taken as a whole, reports: Persistent-disease Graves' patients showed less TCR diversity than new cases.

The CDR3 extends over 14 amino acids. The V gene's germline CDR1 is SGHRS and CDR2 YFSETQ. Trimming at V came to 3 bases and at J to 4 bases, leaving 7 bases not matched to a gene. TCR beta libraries were built with iRepertoire HTBI primers and Arm-PCR of CDR3 regions. TCRdb reprocessed the multiplex PCR reads via MiXCR and lists one record per CDR3 protein. This sample yields approximately 400,000 distinct CDR3 sequences, of which about 15% are seen a single time; 15% to 20% belongs to the top ten. As for time point: newly diagnosed GD, antithyroid drugs for less than 3 months. Isolated PBMC RNA provided the starting material for the TCR library. This sample was also put to use in a study of T cells in Graves' hyperthyroidism and ophthalmopathy. This second study says: If no ophthalmopathy progression occurred within 18 months, Graves' hyperthyroidism was stable. The TCR CDR3 first-round RT-PCR relied on the HTBI primer set.

The gene calls are TRBV5-1 and TRBJ2-7; the match to TRBD1 covers 7 bases. The specimen was peripheral blood mononuclear cells (PBMCs), collected at new diagnosis, from a patient treated with antithyroid drugs. The clonotype originates from a young woman with Graves disease. This CDR3 is CASSSGTARYEQYF. CDR3 in DNA: TGCGCCAGCAGCTCGGGGACAGCCAGATACGAGCAGTACTTC.